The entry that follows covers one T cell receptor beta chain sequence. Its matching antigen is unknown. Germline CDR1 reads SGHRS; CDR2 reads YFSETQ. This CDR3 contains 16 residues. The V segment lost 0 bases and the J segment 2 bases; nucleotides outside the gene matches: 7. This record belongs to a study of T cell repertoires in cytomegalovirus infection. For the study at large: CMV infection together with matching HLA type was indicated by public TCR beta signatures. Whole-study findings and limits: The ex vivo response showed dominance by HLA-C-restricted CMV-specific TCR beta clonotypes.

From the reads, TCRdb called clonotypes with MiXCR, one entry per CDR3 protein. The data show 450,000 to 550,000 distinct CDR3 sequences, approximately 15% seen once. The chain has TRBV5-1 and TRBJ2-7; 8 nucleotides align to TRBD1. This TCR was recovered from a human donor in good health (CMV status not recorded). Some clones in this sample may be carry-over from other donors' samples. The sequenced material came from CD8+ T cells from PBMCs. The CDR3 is CASSLVTSGGPYEQYF. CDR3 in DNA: TGCGCCAGCAGCTTGGTTACGTCAGGGGGCCCCTACGAGCAGTACTTC. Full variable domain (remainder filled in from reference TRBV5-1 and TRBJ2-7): KAGVTQTPRYLIKTRGQQVTLSCSPISGHRSVSWYQQTPGQGLQFLFEYFSETQRNKGNFPGRFSGRQFSNSRSEMNVSTLELGDSALYLCASSLVTSGGPYEQYFGPGTRLTVT.